One and the same sample provided the 28 T cell receptor beta chains below, sequenced in a study of cytomegalovirus exposure and HLA in healthy donors. 60 Vbeta and 13 Jbeta primers were used in PCR. Method: immunoSEQ multiplex PCR; TCRdb's copy keeps in-frame clones and lacks some. The sample shows fewer than 250,000 clones, around three quarters of them seen only once. The specimen sequenced was PBMCs. These receptors all come from a woman under 30 in good health and CMV-seronegative.

On this clone: Germline is not matched at one junction end, which may reflect a read error. CDR3 amino acids: CASSLEQGSYNEQFF. For the CDR3, the DNA is TGTGCTAGCAGCTTAGAACAGGGGTCCTACAATGAGCAGTTCTTC. The V gene is TRBV7-7, the J gene TRBJ2-1; 7 nucleotides match TRBD1. Germline V gene data show CDR1 as SSHAT and CDR2 as FNYEAQ (reference sequence). The CDR3 consists of 15 residues.

This rearrangement joins TRBV5-1 to TRBJ2-3; 13 bases match TRBD2. The CDR3 sequence is 16 residues long. Germline V CDR1 and CDR2: SGHRS, YFSETQ. J lost 2 bases, V lost 4 bases, and 4 bases had no gene match. CDR3 protein: CASSLTSGRTTDTQYF. In nucleotides, the CDR3 is TGCGCCAGCAGCCTGACTAGCGGGAGGACCACAGATACGCAGTATTTT.

The chain links TRBV30 to TRBJ1-1; D remains ambiguous. The germline V gene encodes CDR1 GTSNPN and CDR2 SVGIG (reference sequence). V lost 0 bases, J lost 1 base, and 12 bases lay in between. The CDR3 extends over 15 amino acids. CDR3 DNA sequence: TGTGCCTGGAGTGTACGGTTTTTCGGGAACACTGAAGCTTTCTTT. Translation gives CAWSVRFFGNTEAFF.

This rearrangement joins TRBV27 to TRBJ2-2; D not certain. Germline values: CDR1 MNHEY, CDR2 SMNVEV (reference sequence). CDR3 size: 13 residues. V was pared by 3 bases and J by 5 bases, with 7 bases between. The CDR3 DNA sequence: TGTGCCAGCAGTTTCCTCAGTACCGGGGAGCTGTTTTTT. Protein: CASSFLSTGELFF.

V is TRBV18 and J is TRBJ2-2; maybe TRBD2 (5 bases). This CDR3 is 16 amino acids long. The germline V gene has CDR1 KGHSH and CDR2 LQKENI. The germline V and J ends were trimmed by 2 bases and 1 base, with 11 bases remaining between them. The CDR3 sequence is CASSPNGGENTGELFF. The CDR3 nucleotides are TGTGCCAGCTCACCAAACGGAGGCGAGAACACCGGGGAGCTGTTTTTT.

V usage is TRBV7-9 and J usage is TRBJ2-7, with 8 nucleotides matching TRBD1. The CDR3 runs to 16 residues. Trimming removed 5 bases from V and 6 bases from J; junction bases left unmatched: 15. Germline V lookup: CDR1 SEHNR, CDR2 FQNEAQ (reference sequence). CDR3 residues: CASSQFVWQGAIEQYF. DNA for the CDR3: TGTGCCAGCAGCCAATTCGTGTGGCAGGGGGCTATCGAGCAGTACTTC.

This chain joins TRBV28 and TRBJ1-1, with 9 bases matching TRBD1. Per germline, CDR1 MDHEN and CDR2 SYDVKM. V was pared by 3 bases and J by 0 bases, with 8 bases of the junction left unmatched. This CDR3 is 17 amino acids long. CDR3 sequence: CASSLAGTGRMNTEAFF. The CDR3 DNA is TGTGCCAGCAGTTTGGCTGGGACAGGGAGAATGAACACTGAAGCTTTCTTT.

The chain joins TRBV30 to TRBJ2-1; TRBD2 matches at 7 bases. The CDR3 has 16 amino acids. J lost 0 bases, V lost 0 bases, and 5 bases had no gene match. Germline-derived CDR1 and CDR2 are GTSNPN and SVGIG (reference sequence). CDR3 loop: CAWSVRLADSYNEQFF. The CDR3 DNA sequence: TGTGCCTGGAGTGTACGGCTAGCGGACTCCTACAATGAGCAGTTCTTC.

The chain has TRBV28 and TRBJ1-5; 11 bases fit TRBD1. Germline-derived CDR1 and CDR2 are MDHEN and SYDVKM. Losses at the gene ends were 2 bases for V and 1 base for J; bases not matched to a gene: 7. CDR3 length: 18 amino acids. Here the CDR3 DNA reads TGTGCCAGCAGTTTACAAACGGGACAGGGGGGCAGCAATCAGCCCCAGCATTTT. This codes for CASSLQTGQGGSNQPQHF. Together with reference TRBV28 and TRBJ1-5, the CDR3 gives the full variable domain: DVKVTQSSRYLVKRTGEKVFLECVQDMDHENMFWYRQDPGLGLRLIYFSYDVKMKEKGDIPEGYSVSREKKERFSLILESASTNQTSMYLCASSLQTGQGGSNQPQHFGDGTRLSIL.

V and J are TRBV6-5 and TRBJ1-5; perhaps TRBD1 as D (5 bases). From germline, CDR1 is MNHEY and CDR2 SVGAGI. The CDR3 sequence is 13 residues long. Trimming shortened V by 7 bases and J by 4 bases, and 11 bases separated the two germline ends. CDR3 DNA sequence: TGTGCCAGCATGATGGCAGGGAATCAGCCCCAGCATTTT. Protein product: CASMMAGNQPQHF.

The rearrangement uses TRBV13 and TRBJ1-2; possibly TRBD1 for D (5 bases). Germline loops: CDR1 PRHDT, CDR2 FYEKMQ (reference sequence). Trimming left V 1 base short and J 4 bases short, with 16 bases between. The CDR3 runs to 16 residues. For the CDR3, the DNA is TGTGCCAGCAGCTTAGATCTCGCCAGGGTAAGCTATGGCTACACCTTC. It translates to CASSLDLARVSYGYTF.

The chain has TRBV7-7 and TRBJ2-7; 7 bases agree with TRBD1. The J segment lost 0 bases and the V segment lost 3 bases, leaving 8 bases of the junction unmatched. There are 16 residues in the CDR3. Germline values: CDR1 SSHAT, CDR2 FNYEAQ (reference sequence). CDR3 sequence (DNA): TGTGCCAGCAGCTTTGATTCACAGGGGATCTCCTACGAGCAGTACTTC. Translated: CASSFDSQGISYEQYF.

This clone was seen a single time. The chain uses TRBV19 and TRBJ2-2; TRBD2 might be the D (5 bases). Germline V gene sequence: CDR1 LNHDA, CDR2 SQIVND (reference sequence). The CDR3 sequence is 16 residues long. V was clipped by 5 bases and J by 2 bases, with 15 bases between them. The CDR3 spells CASSPPGGLNTGELFF. The CDR3 DNA is TGTGCCAGTAGTCCGCCAGGAGGCTTAAACACCGGGGAGCTGTTTTTT.

This clone was observed once. The chain carries TRBV27 and TRBJ2-5; 10 bases match TRBD1. CDR3 length: 14 amino acids. Germline V lookup: CDR1 MNHEY, CDR2 SMNVEV (reference sequence). V shed 5 bases, J shed 4 bases, and the junction held 4 bases outside the gene matches. CDR3 sequence reads: CASSERDRGETQYF. Written as DNA, the CDR3 is TGTGCCAGCAGTGAGCGGGACAGGGGAGAGACCCAGTACTTC.

This clone was seen only once. The rearrangement joins TRBV19 to TRBJ1-2; D is unresolved. Trimming pared 8 bases from V and 3 bases from J, leaving 25 bases between. CDR1 and CDR2 (germline): LNHDA, SQIVND (reference sequence). The CDR3 spans 17 residues. The CDR3 protein is CASSKTGFIEEHYGYTF. In nucleotides, the CDR3 is TGTGCCAGTTCAAAAACGGGGTTTATAGAAGAGCACTATGGCTACACCTTC.

V and J are TRBV2 and TRBJ1-5, with D hard to call. V lost 7 bases and J 6 bases, leaving 16 bases between the germline ends. Germline values: CDR1 SNHLY, CDR2 FYNNEI. CDR3 length: 14 residues. This CDR3 reads CASTEYREAQPQHF. In nucleotides, the CDR3 is TGTGCCAGCACCGAATATAGGGAGGCTCAGCCCCAGCATTTT.

The chain recombines TRBV28 with TRBJ2-2; D ambiguous. The germline V and J ends were trimmed by 4 bases and 6 bases, with 3 bases remaining between them. Germline V gives CDR1 MDHEN, CDR2 SYDVKM. CDR3 length: 11 amino acids. CDR3 residues: CASSSSGELFF. CDR3 nucleotides: TGTGCCAGCAGTTCGTCCGGGGAGCTGTTTTTT.

The chain couples TRBV25-1 to TRBJ1-2; D is undetermined. The V end was cut by 1 base, the J end by 5 bases, with 14 bases between. Germline CDR1 reads MGHDK; CDR2 reads SYGVNS. CDR3 length: 15 residues. The CDR3 loop reads CASSESGGAGYGYTF. The CDR3, as DNA: TGTGCCAGCAGTGAATCCGGAGGAGCGGGATATGGCTACACCTTC.

This clone is a singleton in its sample. This chain connects TRBV25-1 to TRBJ2-1; 9 nucleotides match TRBD2. The junction had 11 bases not matched to a gene; V was cut back by 1 base and J by 7 bases. The CDR3 contains 17 residues. Germline lookup yields CDR1 MGHDK and CDR2 SYGVNS. The CDR3 nucleotides read TGTGCCAGCAGTGAATCCCAGGGTAGCGGGGGTCAGAATGAGCAGTTCTTC. It specifies CASSESQGSGGQNEQFF.

The chain couples TRBV11-2 to TRBJ2-5; a weak D match, TRBD1 (5 bases). The germline V gene encodes CDR1 SGHAT and CDR2 FQNNGV. This CDR3 spans 15 amino acids. Trimming took off 4 bases at V and 3 bases at J, with 15 bases between the two ends. CDR3 bases: TGTGCCAGCAGCTCCATAAGGGGCAGAAAAGAGACCCAGTACTTC. It translates to CASSSIRGRKETQYF.

J is TRBJ2-5 and V is TRBV6-1; D not certain. Germline-derived CDR1 and CDR2 are MNHNS and SASEGT. This CDR3 spans 15 amino acids. The V gene lost 0 bases and the J gene lost 0 bases, with 8 bases spanning the gap. The DNA of the CDR3 is TGTGCCAGCAGTGAAGCTTATCTGTACCAAGAGACCCAGTACTTC. This gives the protein CASSEAYLYQETQYF.

V and J are TRBV10-1 and TRBJ2-2; 7 bases map to TRBD1. The germline CDR1 and CDR2 sequences are WNHNN and SYGVQD (reference sequence). Trimming at V came to 6 bases and at J to 1 base, leaving 2 bases not matched to a gene. The CDR3 consists of 14 residues. The CDR3 DNA sequence: TGCGCCAGCAGGGGACAGCTGAACACCGGGGAGCTGTTTTTT. The encoded protein is CASRGQLNTGELFF.

The chain is built from TRBV4-1 and TRBJ2-7; TRBD2 is a possible D gene (8 bases). This CDR3 has 15 amino acids. V lost 4 bases, J lost 6 bases, and 19 bases lay in between. Germline values: CDR1 MGHRA, CDR2 YSYEKL. In DNA, the CDR3 is TGCGCCAGCAGCCCAGGGGGGAGCGGGAGTAGCGAGCAGTACTTC. Protein sequence: CASSPGGSGSSEQYF.

V is TRBV5-1 and J is TRBJ2-1; 8 nucleotides agree with TRBD1. The J segment lost 6 bases and the V segment lost 6 bases, leaving 14 bases of the junction unmatched. The germline V gene encodes CDR1 SGHRS and CDR2 YFSETQ. CDR3 size: 16 residues. This CDR3 is CASTQLTGQGGNEQFF. CDR3 nucleotides: TGCGCCAGCACTCAGCTGACAGGACAGGGAGGCAATGAGCAGTTCTTC.

In DNA form, the CDR3 reads TGTGCCAGCAGCCGGGGCGCCAGGATCCCCGAGCAGTACTTC. Its protein product is CASSRGARIPEQYF. This chain links TRBV14 with TRBJ2-7, with a possible D match to TRBD1 (5 bases). The CDR3 runs 14 residues. Germline lookup yields CDR1 SGHDN and CDR2 FVKESK. Deletions cut 4 bases from V and 6 bases from J, with 16 bases between.

The chain carries TRBV20-1 and TRBJ2-7, with no clear D. Germline CDR1 reads DFQATT; CDR2 reads SNEGSKA (reference sequence). This CDR3 contains 11 residues. Trimming removed 4 bases at V and 9 bases at J, with 13 bases between. CDR3 amino acids: CSAIGNTVQYF. The DNA for the CDR3 is TGCAGTGCTATAGGAAACACAGTGCAGTACTTC.

The CDR3 protein is CASSQGTGGVEKLFF. The CDR3, as DNA: TGTGCCAGCAGCCAAGGAACAGGGGGCGTTGAAAAACTGTTTTTT. The J gene is TRBJ1-4, the V gene TRBV4-2; 9 bases are a match to TRBD1. CDR1 and CDR2 (germline): LGHNA, YNFKEQ. The CDR3 extends over 15 amino acids. The V segment lost 1 base and the J segment 7 bases; nucleotides outside the gene matches: 4.

The chain carries TRBV4-1 and TRBJ2-7; 13 bases align to TRBD2. Trimming cost V 3 bases and J 3 bases; bases outside gene matches: 8. The CDR3 is 17 amino acids. Per the germline V gene, CDR1 is MGHRA and CDR2 is YSYEKL. The CDR3 sequence is CASSQALAGGTVYEQYF. The DNA of the CDR3 is TGCGCCAGCAGCCAGGCACTAGCGGGAGGGACCGTCTACGAGCAGTACTTC.